This T cell receptor (beta chain) was sequenced during a study of immune cell composition in non-small cell lung cancer (dated 2017 in TCRdb). For the wider study: Histologic subtype, mostly lung adenocarcinoma or squamous cell carcinoma, was determined with H&E together with p63, CK5, Napsin A and TTF-1 immunohistochemistry. Adaptive Biotechnologies TCR-beta sequencing was carried out on about 31 paired NSCLC tumour and non-adjacent lung specimens, as well as on 25 to 30 tumour-only specimens. Supplementary cohort #1, approximately 10 lung adenocarcinoma cases, had paired tumour/lung TCR-beta sequencing and TIL populations generated to assess tumour reactivity. The subtype comparisons left out a handful of tumour specimens with TCR-beta data because those specimens were rare histological subtypes.

This clone was counted between two and nine times. Its antigen remains unidentified. Within one base of it there is no much larger clone, and no base qualities were kept. Trimming takes 0 bases from V and 3 bases from J, and the germline ends sit 9 bases apart. The CDR3, from cysteine to phenylalanine, totals 15 residues. Of the read, only the CDR3 DNA is kept; its 45 bases are in frame from base 1. CDR1 and CDR2 are drawn from the germline V gene: SGHRS, YFSETQ. Normal lung samples came from the same patient and consisted of non-adjacent lung tissue collected as far from the tumour as possible, at a distance of at least 3 cm. Genomic DNA was extracted with the QIAamp DNA kit from frozen aliquots of unsorted single-cell suspensions. Tissues arrived within 2 hours after resection and were immediately processed into single-cell suspensions. Tissue was broken up mechanically, digested enzymatically with DNase I, collagenase I and hyaluronidase for around 31 minutes at 37 degrees C, and then filtered and RBC-lysed.

Study-level results and caveats: No significant correlation was found between tumour TCR-beta clonality and smoking pack-years. Across some ten adenocarcinoma cases, the maximal tumour-associated clone frequency showed a strong correlation with TIL tumour reactivity, but overall clonality showed no such correlation. The reactivity cohort was only approximately 9 cases, and tumour-reactive clones were not shown to share sequences with the dominant in vivo tumour-associated clones. Tumour-associated clones >0.5% were found in nearly half of NSCLC cases, namely in around 31% of adenocarcinomas versus 70% to 80% of squamous carcinomas.

TCR-beta CDR3 regions were amplified from genomic DNA by a two-step multiplex PCR, with the second step adding Illumina-compatible adaptors. As a commercial immunoSEQ service, TCR-beta immunosequencing was carried out on an Illumina platform. For the original study's pipeline: Repertoires were described by productive clonality and by Top 10 Clones, which is the percentage of T-cell templates coming from the ten most frequent sequences. Productive clonality ranged from 0 to 1, with 1 indicating a monoclonal population. Tumour-associated clones, identified using log10 scatter plots, were defined as sequences that made up at least 0.1% of tumour T-cell templates and were not found in the matched non-adjacent lung. Two-group comparisons used Student's t-tests, stages used ANOVA, and relationships used linear regression, analysed in GraphPad Prism7 and R. The clones in this table, taken by TCRdb from immuneACCESS, are in-frame only. Not every clone is retained; where verified, under half of the shortfall comes from an unresolved V gene, and the cause of the rest is unknown. V, J and clone size are those of that table, while D and trimming were read from the DNA. This sample comprises about 4,500 clones, approximately 71% of them detected only once. The ten largest clones represent around 10% of the sample.

Sequenced material: non-adjacent lung tissue. Recombination joined TRBV5-1 with TRBJ1-4, with TRBD1 as a weak D call on 6 bases. The source of this sequence is a human donor with non-small cell lung cancer. The CDR3 corresponds to CASSLVGGSNEKLFF. DNA sequence: TGCGCCAGCAGCTTGGTGGGGGGCTCTAATGAAAAACTGTTTTTT.